A selection of T cell receptor beta chains follows, all from one sample in a study of cytomegalovirus exposure and HLA in healthy donors. Data came from immunoSEQ multiplex PCR; TCRdb stores just in-frame clones and leaves some out. The table lists 130,000 or so clones, around 78% of them singletons. The sample was PBMCs. These receptors were collected from a woman aged 18-29 years in good health and CMV-seronegative. The CDR3 runs from the conserved cysteine through the conserved F or W. D genes are given only for firm matches. Clone size appears in some rows only: once, few, many, or a class for an expanded clone.

D: -; size: -; J: TRBJ1-5; V: TRBV4-2; CDR3: CASSQGRGQPQHF; DNA: TGTGCCAGCAGCCAAGGGCGGGGCCAGCCCCAGCATTTT
D: -; size: -; J: TRBJ2-1; V: TRBV19; CDR3: CASSIRESNEQFF; DNA: TGTGCCAGTAGTATCAGGGAATCCAATGAGCAGTTCTTC
D: -; size: -; J: TRBJ1-2; V: TRBV28; CDR3: CASTPLPVYGYTF; DNA: TGTGCCAGCACCCCCCTCCCGGTCTATGGCTACACCTTC
D: -; size: -; J: TRBJ1-1; V: TRBV25-1; CDR3: CASRLTRGEAFF; DNA: TGTGCCAGCAGGCTGACTAGGGGCGAAGCTTTCTTT
D: -; size: once; J: TRBJ2-7; V: TRBV7-6; CDR3: CASSRWRPVYEQYF; DNA: TGTGCCAGCAGCAGATGGAGGCCGGTCTACGAGCAGTACTTC
D: TRBD2; size: -; J: TRBJ2-7; V: TRBV5-1; CDR3: CASSLASGRPREQYF; DNA: TGCGCCAGCAGCCTTGCTAGCGGGAGGCCTAGGGAGCAGTACTTC
D: TRBD2; size: -; J: TRBJ2-1; V: TRBV29-1; CDR3: CSVLLLSGTIYNEQFF; DNA: TGCAGCGTCCTATTACTTAGCGGGACAATCTACAATGAGCAGTTCTTC
D: -; size: -; J: TRBJ1-1; V: TRBV5-4; CDR3: CASSLGRGPDMNTEAFF; DNA: TGTGCCAGCAGCTTGGGGCGGGGCCCGGACATGAACACTGAAGCTTTCTTT
D: TRBD2; size: -; J: TRBJ2-1; V: TRBV7-2; CDR3: CASSLHGTSGSFEQFF; DNA: TGTGCCAGCAGCTTACACGGGACTAGCGGGAGTTTTGAGCAGTTCTTC
D: TRBD2; size: -; J: TRBJ2-1; V: TRBV7-9; CDR3: CASSLKGLAFNNEQFF; DNA: TGTGCCAGCAGCTTAAAGGGACTAGCATTCAACAATGAGCAGTTCTTC
D: TRBD2; size: -; J: TRBJ2-1; V: TRBV5-4; CDR3: CASNPGTRIYNEQFF; DNA: TGTGCCAGCAACCCCGGGACTAGGATTTACAATGAGCAGTTCTTC
D: -; size: -; J: TRBJ1-2; V: TRBV12-5; CDR3: CASGLYRSLYGYTF; DNA: TGTGCTAGTGGTTTGTACAGGAGCCTCTATGGCTACACCTTC
D: -; size: -; J: TRBJ1-3; V: TRBV6-1; CDR3: CASSVIRDTLSGNTIYF; DNA: TGTGCCAGCAGTGTAATTCGGGACACGCTGTCTGGAAACACCATATATTTT
D: TRBD1; size: -; J: TRBJ2-7; V: TRBV14; CDR3: CASSPRDSYEQYF; DNA: TGTGCCAGCAGCCCAAGGGACAGCTACGAGCAGTACTTC
D: -; size: -; J: TRBJ1-1; V: TRBV5-1; CDR3: CASSSTPGDPSRVTEAFF; DNA: TGCGCCAGCAGCTCCACTCCCGGAGACCCTTCGCGGGTTACTGAAGCTTTCTTT
D: -; size: -; J: TRBJ2-3; V: TRBV4-1; CDR3: CASSQDHQGGDTQYF; DNA: TGCGCCAGCAGCCAAGATCACCAGGGAGGAGATACGCAGTATTTT
D: TRBD1; size: -; J: TRBJ1-2; V: TRBV6-5; CDR3: CASSLTGRDGYTF; DNA: TGTGCCAGCAGCCTGACAGGGCGCGATGGCTACACCTTC
D: -; size: -; J: TRBJ1-2; V: TRBV2; CDR3: CASSGSGRGYGYTF; DNA: TGTGCCAGCAGTGGGTCAGGGAGGGGCTATGGCTACACCTTC
D: -; size: -; J: TRBJ2-1; V: TRBV5-1; CDR3: CASSLRVTGDEQFF; DNA: TGCGCCAGCAGCTTGAGGGTAACGGGGGATGAGCAGTTCTTC
D: -; size: -; J: TRBJ2-5; V: TRBV7-9; CDR3: CSSSQNGETQYF; DNA: TGTTCCAGCAGCCAAAACGGAGAGACCCAGTACTTC
D: TRBD2; size: -; J: TRBJ2-1; V: TRBV5-5; CDR3: CASSLRFASGSLDEQFF; DNA: TGTGCCAGCAGCTTGAGGTTCGCTAGCGGGAGTCTTGATGAGCAGTTCTTC
D: -; size: -; J: TRBJ2-3; V: TRBV7-9; CDR3: CASSLVLPDTQYF; DNA: TGTGCCAGCAGCTTAGTACTTCCAGATACGCAGTATTTT
D: -; size: -; J: TRBJ2-7; V: TRBV21-1; CDR3: CASSKEDRGKYEQYF; DNA: TGTGCCAGCAGCAAAGAGGACAGGGGTAAGTACGAGCAGTACTTC
D: TRBD2; size: few; J: TRBJ2-1; V: TRBV4-1; CDR3: CASSLKLAGVNNEQFF; DNA: TGCGCCAGCAGCCTGAAGCTAGCGGGGGTGAACAATGAGCAGTTCTTC
D: -; size: -; J: TRBJ1-4; V: TRBV18; CDR3: CASSPPSQGYNEKLFF; DNA: TGTGCCAGCTCACCACCCTCTCAGGGTTATAATGAAAAACTGTTTTTT
D: -; size: few; J: TRBJ2-7; V: TRBV19; CDR3: CASSIAVTYEQYF; DNA: TGTGCCAGTAGTATAGCGGTAACCTACGAGCAGTACTTC
D: TRBD2; size: -; J: TRBJ2-3; V: TRBV7-9; CDR3: CSSAGGAGIDTQYF; DNA: TGTTCCAGCGCTGGGGGAGCGGGAATAGATACGCAGTATTTT
D: TRBD1; size: once; J: TRBJ2-7; V: TRBV29-1; CDR3: CSVTGDPYEQYF; DNA: TGCAGCGTTACAGGGGACCCCTACGAGCAGTACTTC
D: -; size: -; J: TRBJ2-1; V: TRBV4-1; CDR3: CASSIGTSVYNEQFF; DNA: TGCGCCAGCAGTATCGGGACTTCGGTCTACAATGAGCAGTTCTTC
D: -; size: -; J: TRBJ1-1; V: TRBV29-1; CDR3: CSAEVGGGTEAFF; DNA: TGCAGCGCCGAGGTGGGCGGGGGCACTGAAGCTTTCTTT
D: -; size: -; J: TRBJ1-4; V: TRBV30; CDR3: CAWSEGSLGANEKLFF; DNA: TGTGCCTGGAGTGAAGGGAGTCTGGGAGCTAATGAAAAACTGTTTTTT
D: TRBD1; size: -; J: TRBJ1-6; V: TRBV4-1; CDR3: CASSLRQGNSPLHF; DNA: TGCGCCAGCAGCTTACGACAGGGGAATTCACCCCTCCACTTT
D: TRBD2; size: -; J: TRBJ2-1; V: TRBV6-1; CDR3: CASSVDGTSGESSYNEQFF; DNA: TGTGCCAGCAGTGTTGACGGGACTAGCGGGGAAAGCTCCTACAATGAGCAGTTCTTC
D: -; size: -; J: TRBJ1-1; V: TRBV5-1; CDR3: CASSIGQSTEAFF; DNA: TGCGCCAGCAGCATCGGACAGTCCACTGAAGCTTTCTTT
D: TRBD2; size: -; J: TRBJ2-7; V: TRBV10-3; CDR3: CAGGTSGYEQYF; DNA: TGTGCCGGCGGGACTAGCGGCTACGAGCAGTACTTC
D: -; size: -; J: TRBJ1-1; V: TRBV7-9; CDR3: CASSLYGGNTEAFF; DNA: TGTGCCAGCAGCTTATACGGGGGGAACACTGAAGCTTTCTTT
D: TRBD1; size: -; J: TRBJ2-7; V: TRBV7-9; CDR3: CASSRAGTGYEQYF; DNA: TGTGCCAGCAGCAGAGCCGGGACAGGGTACGAGCAGTACTTC
D: TRBD1; size: -; J: TRBJ1-5; V: TRBV15; CDR3: CATSRGQGLGYQPQHF; DNA: TGTGCCACCAGCAGAGGACAGGGGTTGGGATATCAGCCCCAGCATTTT
D: TRBD2; size: once; J: TRBJ2-7; V: TRBV28; CDR3: CASNSGTYEQYF; DNA: TGTGCCAGCAATAGCGGGACCTACGAGCAGTACTTC
D: -; size: -; J: TRBJ1-1; V: TRBV29-1; CDR3: CSPEGPQGGTEAFF; DNA: TGCAGCCCAGAAGGGCCACAGGGTGGTACTGAAGCTTTCTTT
D: -; size: -; J: TRBJ1-2; V: TRBV2; CDR3: CASTLDRENGYTF; DNA: TGTGCCAGCACCCTGGATAGGGAGAATGGCTACACCTTC